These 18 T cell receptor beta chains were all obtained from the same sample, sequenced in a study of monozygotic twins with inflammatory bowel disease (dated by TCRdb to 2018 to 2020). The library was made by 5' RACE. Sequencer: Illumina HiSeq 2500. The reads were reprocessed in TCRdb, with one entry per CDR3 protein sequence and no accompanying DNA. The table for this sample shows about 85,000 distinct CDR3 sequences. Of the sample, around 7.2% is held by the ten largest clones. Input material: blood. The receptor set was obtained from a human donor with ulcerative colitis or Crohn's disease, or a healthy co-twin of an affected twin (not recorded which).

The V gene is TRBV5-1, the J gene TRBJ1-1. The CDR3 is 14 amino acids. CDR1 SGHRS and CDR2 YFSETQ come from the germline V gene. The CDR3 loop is CASREGASRTEAFF. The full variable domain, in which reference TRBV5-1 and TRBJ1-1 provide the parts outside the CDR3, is KAGVTQTPRYLIKTRGQQVTLSCSPISGHRSVSWYQQTPGQGLQFLFEYFSETQRNKGNFPGRFSGRQFSNSRSEMNVSTLELGDSALYLCASREGASRTEAFFGQGTRLTVV.

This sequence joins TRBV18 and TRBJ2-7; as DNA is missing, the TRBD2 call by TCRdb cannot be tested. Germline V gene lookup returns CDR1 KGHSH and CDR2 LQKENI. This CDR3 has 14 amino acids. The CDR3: CASSPGGQSYEQYF.

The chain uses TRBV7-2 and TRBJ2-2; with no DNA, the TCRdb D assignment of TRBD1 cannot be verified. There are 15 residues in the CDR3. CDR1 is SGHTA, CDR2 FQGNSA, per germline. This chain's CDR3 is CASSFQGGRAGELFF.

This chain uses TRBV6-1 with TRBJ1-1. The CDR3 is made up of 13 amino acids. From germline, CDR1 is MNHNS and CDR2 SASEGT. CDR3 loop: CASSENENTEAFF.

The CDR3 protein is CASSLDLATYNEQFF. The rearrangement links TRBV7-2 to TRBJ2-1. CDR1 SGHTA and CDR2 FQGNSA come from the germline V gene. The CDR3 is 15 residues long.

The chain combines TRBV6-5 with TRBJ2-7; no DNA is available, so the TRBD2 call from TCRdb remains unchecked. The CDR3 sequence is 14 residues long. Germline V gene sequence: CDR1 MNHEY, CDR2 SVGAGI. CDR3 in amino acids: CASSYLRAGYEQYF.

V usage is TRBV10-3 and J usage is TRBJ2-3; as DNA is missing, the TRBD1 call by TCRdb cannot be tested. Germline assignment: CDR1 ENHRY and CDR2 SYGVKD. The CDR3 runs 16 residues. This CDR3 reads CAISAPSGGAGDTQYF.

The CDR3 sequence: CASSLVQSTDTQYF. V usage is TRBV5-1 and J usage is TRBJ2-3. The length of the CDR3 is 14 residues. The germline V gene encodes CDR1 SGHRS and CDR2 YFSETQ.

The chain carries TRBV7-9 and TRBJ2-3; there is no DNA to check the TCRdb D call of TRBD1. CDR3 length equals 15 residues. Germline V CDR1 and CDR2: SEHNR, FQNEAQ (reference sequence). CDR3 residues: CASSPPGWNTDTQYF. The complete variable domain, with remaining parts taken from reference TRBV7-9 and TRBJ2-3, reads DTGVSQNPRHKITKRGQNVTFRCDPISEHNRLYWYRQTLGQGPEFLTYFQNEAQLEKSRLLSDRFSAERPKGSFSTLEIQRTEQGDSAMYLCASSPPGWNTDTQYFGPGTRLTVL.

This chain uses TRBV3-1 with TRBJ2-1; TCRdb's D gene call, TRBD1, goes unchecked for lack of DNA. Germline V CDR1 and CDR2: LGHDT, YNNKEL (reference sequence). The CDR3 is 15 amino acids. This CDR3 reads CASSHRDGSYNEQFF.

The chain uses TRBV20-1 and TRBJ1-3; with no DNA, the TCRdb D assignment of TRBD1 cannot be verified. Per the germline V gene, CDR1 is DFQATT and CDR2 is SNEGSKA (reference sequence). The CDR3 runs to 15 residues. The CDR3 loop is CSARGLSPSGNTIYF.

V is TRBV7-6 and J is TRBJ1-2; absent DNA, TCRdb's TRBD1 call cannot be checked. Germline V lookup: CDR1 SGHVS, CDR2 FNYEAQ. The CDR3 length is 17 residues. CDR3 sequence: CASSLLPYDSRPNGYTF.

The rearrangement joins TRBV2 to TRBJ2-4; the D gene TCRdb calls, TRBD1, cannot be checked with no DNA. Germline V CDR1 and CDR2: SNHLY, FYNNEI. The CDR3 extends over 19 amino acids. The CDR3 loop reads CASSEPGQGPTRGIDIQYF.

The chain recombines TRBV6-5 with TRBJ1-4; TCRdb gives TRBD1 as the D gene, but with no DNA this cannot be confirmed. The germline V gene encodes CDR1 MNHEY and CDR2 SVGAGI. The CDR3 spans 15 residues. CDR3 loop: CASSFSTGTNEKLFF.

The CDR3 reads CASSPHRAGSTEAFF. The V gene is TRBV12-3 or TRBV12-4, the J gene TRBJ1-1; the D call from TCRdb, TRBD1, cannot be confirmed without DNA. The CDR3 contains 15 residues.

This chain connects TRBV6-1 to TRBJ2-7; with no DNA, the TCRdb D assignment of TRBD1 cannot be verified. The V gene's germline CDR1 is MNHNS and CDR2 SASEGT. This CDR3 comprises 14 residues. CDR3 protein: CASSDPGQPSEQYF.

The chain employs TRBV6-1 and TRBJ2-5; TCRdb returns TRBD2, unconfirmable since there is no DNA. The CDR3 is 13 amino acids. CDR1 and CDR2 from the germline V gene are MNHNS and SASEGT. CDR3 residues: CATGLAAGETQYF.

The CDR3 region is CASSIGRANTEAFF. The V and J genes are TRBV19 and TRBJ1-1. Germline CDR1 LNHDA, CDR2 SQIVND (reference sequence). The CDR3 is made up of 14 amino acids.